A selection of T cell receptor beta chains follows, all from one sample in a study of OX40 agonist ivuxolimab in advanced cancers. Using immunoSEQ multiplex PCR, the repertoire was profiled, and TCRdb retains in-frame clones only, with some absent. The sample carries 50,000 to 70,000 clones, roughly nine tenths recorded once. The sample was CD4+ or CD8+ T cells sorted from blood, taken in a trial of the OX40 agonist ivuxolimab. These receptors originate from an adult with an advanced solid tumor such as melanoma, head and neck, liver or kidney cancer. The CDR3 runs from the conserved cysteine through the conserved F or W. The order of the fields is J gene, clone size, V gene, D gene, CDR3 DNA, CDR3 protein. A D gene is named only where the DNA matches it firmly. Size tells how often a clone was seen (once, few, many) or the class of an expanded clone, and some rows leave it out.

>TRBJ2-2|-|TRBV14|-
TGTGCCAGCAGCCAAGTATCTCGGCCCGGGGAGCTGTTTTTT
CASSQVSRPGELFF
>TRBJ1-5|-|TRBV4-3|-
TGCGCCAGCAGCCAAGATTCCCAAGGGGGATGGCCCCAGCATTTT
CASSQDSQGGWPQHF
>TRBJ2-1|once|TRBV4-3|-
TGCGCCAGCAGCCAAGAGCATCAACCCAGCTCCTACAATGAGCAGTTCTTC
CASSQEHQPSSYNEQFF
>TRBJ2-7|once|TRBV29-1|TRBD2
TGCAGCGTCGTTGGGACTAGCGGGAGCTACGAGCAGTACTTC
CSVVGTSGSYEQYF
>TRBJ2-1|-|TRBV6-5|TRBD2
TGTGCCAGCAGTTCTCCGGGACTAGAGCAGTTCTTC
CASSSPGLEQFF
>TRBJ2-7|-|TRBV2|TRBD2
TGTGCCAGCAGTGAAGGGCTAGCGGGGGCCTACGAGCAGTACTTC
CASSEGLAGAYEQYF
>TRBJ2-5|once|TRBV28|-
TGTGCCAGCAGTTTAGGGGGCCAAGAGACCCAGTACTTC
CASSLGGQETQYF
>TRBJ2-1|-|TRBV28|-
TGTGCCAGCAGTTTAATCGGTAATGAGCAGTTCTTC
CASSLIGNEQFF
>TRBJ1-5|-|TRBV7-8|TRBD1
TGTGCCAGCAGCCACCGGACAGGGGGGAATAGCAATCAGCCCCAGCATTTT
CASSHRTGGNSNQPQHF
>TRBJ2-1|-|TRBV4-2|-
TGTGCCAGCAGCCAATCCTGGGGGAATGAGCAGTTCTTC
CASSQSWGNEQFF
>TRBJ1-1|-|TRBV6-6|-
TGTGCCAGCAGTTCCTCCGGAGGGAACACTGAAGCTTTCTTT
CASSSSGGNTEAFF
>TRBJ1-2|-|TRBV27|-
TGTGCCAGCATCGAGACATACGGTGGCTACACCTTC
CASIETYGGYTF
>TRBJ2-7|-|TRBV15|TRBD1
TGTGCCACCAGCAGAGGTCGGGACAGGGAACCCTACGAGCAGTACTTC
CATSRGRDREPYEQYF
>TRBJ1-5|-|TRBV7-9|-
TGTGCCAGCAGCTTGTTGGACGGGGGATCGCCCCAGCATTTT
CASSLLDGGSPQHF
>TRBJ2-7|-|TRBV27|TRBD2
TGTGCCAGCAGTTTATCAGGCGGGAGTACCTACGAGCAGTACTTC
CASSLSGGSTYEQYF
>TRBJ2-7|-|TRBV5-8|-
TGTGCCAGCAGCTGGGACGGAAACTCCTACGAGCAGTACTTC
CASSWDGNSYEQYF
>TRBJ2-7|once|TRBV28|TRBD2
TGTGCCAGCAGTTTCCCCCCGGGACTAGCGGGAGAAGACGAGCAGTACTTC
CASSFPPGLAGEDEQYF
>TRBJ1-3|-|TRBV13|-
TGTGCCAGCAGCTTAGGTCAGGGAAACACCATATATTTT
CASSLGQGNTIYF
>TRBJ2-1|once|TRBV29-1|-
TGCAGCGCTCAAGGGGGGGACTACAATGAGCAGTTCTTC
CSAQGGDYNEQFF
>TRBJ1-1|-|TRBV9|-
TGTGCCAGCAGCGAGAGCGGCGGGACCGGCACTGAAGCTTTCTTT
CASSESGGTGTEAFF
>TRBJ2-5|-|TRBV9|-
TGTGCCAGCAGCGTAGTGGGAGGCCTAGAGACCCAGTACTTC
CASSVVGGLETQYF
>TRBJ2-3|-|TRBV29-1|TRBD1
TGCAGCGTTGAGATTGTTCTCAGGGGGGATACGCAGTATTTT
CSVEIVLRGDTQYF
>TRBJ2-7|-|TRBV27|-
TGTGCCAGCAGTGCACAGGTCTCCTACGAGCAGTACTTC
CASSAQVSYEQYF
>TRBJ2-1|-|TRBV6-4|TRBD2
TGTGCCAGCACCTGGACTAGCGGGACCGCGGGGGCCTACAATGAGCAGTTCTTC
CASTWTSGTAGAYNEQFF
>TRBJ1-4|-|TRBV18|-
TGTGCCAGCTCACGGTCAGAGGTGGGTGAAAAACTGTTTTTT
CASSRSEVGEKLFF
>TRBJ2-3|-|TRBV9|TRBD2
TGTGCCAGCAGCGGGACTAGCGGGGAGGGAGGAGATACGCAGTATTTT
CASSGTSGEGGDTQYF
>TRBJ2-5|-|TRBV12-1|-
TGTGCCAGCAGCCTGGGGCGGGGCAGTTGGGAGGAGACCCAGTACTTC
CASSLGRGSWEETQYF
>TRBJ2-1|-|TRBV28|-
TGTGCCAGCAGTTTACTCCTAGGTTCCTACAATGAGCAGTTCTTC
CASSLLLGSYNEQFF
>TRBJ1-1|-|TRBV5-6|TRBD1
TGTGCCAGCAGCTTCGGGACAGGGTTGGGAGCTGAAGCTTTCTTT
CASSFGTGLGAEAFF
>TRBJ2-1|-|TRBV7-9|-
TGTGCCAGCCTACTTAATACACTAGCTTTAGTTGGGAACAATGAGCAGTTCTTC
CASLLNTLALVGNNEQFF
>TRBJ2-7|-|TRBV7-3|-
TGTGCCAGCAGCTTAGGGCCGTACTACGAGCAGTACTTC
CASSLGPYYEQYF
>TRBJ2-1|-|TRBV19|-
TGTGCCAGTACCCACGACTGGAGCTCCTACAATGAGCAGTTCTTC
CASTHDWSSYNEQFF
>TRBJ2-2|-|TRBV19|-
TGTGCCAGTAGTATCTTAGACAGCGCGAACACCGGGGAGCTGTTTTTT
CASSILDSANTGELFF
>TRBJ2-5|-|TRBV29-1|-
TGCAGCGTTGAACGACAGGAGGCCCAATCAGCGCAAGAGACCCAGTACTTC
CSVERQEAQSAQETQYF
>TRBJ1-3|-|TRBV7-6|-
TGTGCCAGCGTAGGGCCCGGAAACACCATATATTTT
CASVGPGNTIYF
>TRBJ2-1|-|TRBV7-6|-
TGTGCCAGCAGCTTAGTACCGGGCCTGGATAATGAGCAGTTCTTC
CASSLVPGLDNEQFF
>TRBJ2-7|once|TRBV28|-
TGTGCCAGCAGTTGGAGAGGGCGGTACGAGCAGTACTTC
CASSWRGRYEQYF
>TRBJ2-5|-|TRBV7-6|TRBD1
TGTGCCAGCAGCCAAGCGGTCTGGACAGGGCAAGAGACCCAGTACTTC
CASSQAVWTGQETQYF
>TRBJ2-5|-|TRBV29-1|TRBD2
TGCAGCGTTGAAGCGGGGCTAGCGGGATCTCCAGAGACCCAGTACTTC
CSVEAGLAGSPETQYF
>TRBJ2-3|-|TRBV19|-
TGTGCCAGTAGTATGGGGTGGCCAGATACGCAGTATTTT
CASSMGWPDTQYF
>TRBJ2-1|-|TRBV6-5|-
TGTGCCAGCAGTTACTCTTGGGTAGAAAACGGCAATGAGCAGTTCTTC
CASSYSWVENGNEQFF
>TRBJ2-7|once|TRBV19|TRBD2
TGTGCCAGTAGCCCGACTAGCGGTGCCTACGAGCAGTACTTC
CASSPTSGAYEQYF
>TRBJ1-5|-|TRBV7-6|-
TGTGCCAGCAGCACTCAGTGGGGCGGGCCCCAGCATTTT
CASSTQWGGPQHF
>TRBJ2-5|-|TRBV28|TRBD1
TGTGCCAGCAGTCCGGGACAGAATAGAAGGGAGACCCAGTACTTC
CASSPGQNRRETQYF
>TRBJ1-5|once|TRBV28|-
TGTGCCAGCAGATACCCGGACACCCAGCCCCAGCATTTT
CASRYPDTQPQHF
>TRBJ2-2|once|TRBV15|-
TGTGCCACCAGCAGAGATGGTAGTTTTCCCGGGGAGCTGTTTTTT
CATSRDGSFPGELFF
>TRBJ2-7|-|TRBV18|-
TGTGCCAGCTCACCGGGCACGGACGAGCAGTACTTC
CASSPGTDEQYF
>TRBJ2-5|-|TRBV7-8|-
TGTGCCAGCAGCTTAGGGCATTTAGTAGAGACCCAGTACTTC
CASSLGHLVETQYF
>TRBJ2-7|-|TRBV5-8|TRBD1
TGTGCCAGCAGCCTGGACAGGGTGGTGGCCTACGAGCAGTACTTC
CASSLDRVVAYEQYF
>TRBJ2-7|-|TRBV19|-
TGTGCCAGTAGTAGCTCCTATACGTGGTCCTACGAGCAGTACTTC
CASSSSYTWSYEQYF
>TRBJ2-7|-|TRBV6-6|TRBD1
TGTGCCAGCAGCACGACAGGGTCCTACGAGCAGTACTTC
CASSTTGSYEQYF
>TRBJ2-7|once|TRBV7-8|-
TGTGCCAGCAGCTTAGGGGGCCTCGGGGAGGAGCAGTACTTC
CASSLGGLGEEQYF
>TRBJ2-7|once|TRBV28|TRBD1
TGTGCCAGCAGTTTTTCCCGGGACAGGGCCCACGAGCAGTACTTC
CASSFSRDRAHEQYF
>TRBJ2-1|-|TRBV7-2|-
TGTGCCAGCAGCGATAGCAATGAGCAGTTCTTC
CASSDSNEQFF
>TRBJ1-6|-|TRBV2|-
TGTGCCAGCAGTGAAGTGGGTCCCCTCCACTTT
CASSEVGPLHF